This T cell receptor (beta chain) was profiled in a study of T cell responses to AZD1222 COVID-19 vaccine. Points from the study as a whole: Possibly, clonal diversity was underestimated; donors were largely white British and included more females. Unmutated variant regions are reportedly the target of nearly half of TCRs that are spike-specific. Baseline testing showed seropositivity in only six AZD1222 recipients.

The table came from immunoSEQ multiplex PCR; TCRdb's copy has only in-frame clones and leaves some out. The sample lists roughly 120,000 clones, about 86% occurring once. For this clone: The antigen is not known.

Whether given at about 4 or about 12 weeks, second doses were pooled. Trimming shortened V by 11 bases and J by 0 bases, and 18 bases separated the two germline ends. The CDR3 contains 15 residues. CDR1 is MNHEY, CDR2 SMNVEV, per germline (reference sequence). The TCR sequence derives from an adult who received the AZD1222 COVID-19 vaccine. The chain links TRBV27 to TRBJ2-3; D might be TRBD2 (5 bases). This material consisted of peripheral blood, taken 28 days after the second AZD1222 dose. The CDR3 nucleotides read TGTGCCTCAGCGGCGCGGCCCCTTAGCACAGATACGCAGTATTTT. Amino acids: CASAARPLSTDTQYF.